Below are 21 T cell receptor beta chains sequenced from a single sample in a study of PD-1 blockade in classical Hodgkin lymphoma (TCRdb year 2020). The sample's time point, from its label and the paper: cycle 1 day 1 (C1D1), immediately before nivolumab initiation. Every trial patient had relapsed following autologous stem cell transplantation, and prior brentuximab vedotin exposure was what differed among cohorts A, B and C. Library preparation used the immunoSEQ multiplex PCR assay. TCRdb obtained this table from immuneACCESS and retained in-frame rearrangements with V and J assigned. These tables miss some clones; where compared with another copy, unresolved V genes account for less than half of the shortfall, and the remainder is unexplained. In all, the sample holds 60,000 to 75,000 clones, and around nine tenths of those were seen once. Of the sample, about 8.8% falls within the top ten clones.

Material: peripheral blood mononuclear cells (PBMCs), obtained at baseline. The receptors originated from a human donor with classical Hodgkin lymphoma.

This clone was seen just once. V gene TRBV29-1 combines with J gene TRBJ2-3; D is ambiguous. Germline values: CDR1 SQVTM, CDR2 ANQGSEA. Trimming pared 5 bases from V and 6 bases from J, leaving 9 bases between. The CDR3 spans 11 residues. CDR3 loop: CSVSPLDTQYF. The CDR3 DNA reads as TGCAGCGTTTCCCCCCTCGATACGCAGTATTTT.

This chain links TRBV7-2 with TRBJ2-7; the match to TRBD1 covers 9 bases. Germline V gene lookup returns CDR1 SGHTA and CDR2 FQGNSA. V gave up 3 bases and J gave up 4 bases; unmatched junction bases: 4. The CDR3 has 14 residues. This chain's CDR3 is CASSLGTGRYEQYF. The CDR3 region has the DNA TGTGCCAGCAGCTTGGGGACAGGGAGATACGAGCAGTACTTC.

This sequence joins TRBV5-5 and TRBJ2-5; 11 nucleotides line up with TRBD1. The V gene's germline CDR1 is SGHKS and CDR2 YYEKEE (reference sequence). CDR3 size: 16 residues. V shed 2 bases, J shed 2 bases, and the junction held 5 bases outside the gene matches. Here the CDR3 DNA reads TGTGCCAGCAGCTTTGGGGACAGGGGGTTACAAGAGACCCAGTACTTC. Translated: CASSFGDRGLQETQYF.

This chain joins TRBV5-1 and TRBJ2-3; 7 bases match TRBD1. V lost 8 bases, J lost 0 bases, and 12 bases stayed unmatched. Germline V lookup: CDR1 SGHRS, CDR2 YFSETQ. This CDR3 has 16 residues. CDR3: CASSNTGDWSTDTQYF. CDR3 nucleotides: TGCGCCAGTAGCAATACAGGGGATTGGAGCACAGATACGCAGTATTTT.

The chain recombines TRBV5-8 with TRBJ2-1; a possible D gene is TRBD1 (6 bases). This CDR3 is built from 15 residues. Trimming took 1 base from V and 0 from J, leaving 8 bases between them. Germline values: CDR1 SGHTS, CDR2 YDEGEE. CDR3 in amino acids: CASSLTGSSYNEQFF. Written as DNA, the CDR3 is TGTGCCAGCAGCTTGACAGGGAGCTCCTACAATGAGCAGTTCTTC.

The chain recombines TRBV11-1 with TRBJ2-1; 10 bases are a match to TRBD2. Looked up from germline, CDR1 is SGHAT and CDR2 is FQDESV (reference sequence). Unmatched junction bases numbered 2, after V lost 2 bases and J lost 4 bases. The CDR3 has 15 residues. CDR3 loop: CASSLKRGGYNEQFF. The CDR3 nucleotides read TGTGCCAGCAGCTTAAAGCGGGGGGGATACAATGAGCAGTTCTTC. The variable domain in full, with the rest retrieved from reference TRBV11-1 and TRBJ2-1, is EAEVAQSPRYKITEKSQAVAFWCDPISGHATLYWYRQILGQGPELLVQFQDESVVDDSQLPKDRFSAERLKGVDSTLKIQPAELGDSAMYLCASSLKRGGYNEQFFGPGTRLTVL.

The chain couples TRBV7-9 to TRBJ1-6; a weak D match, TRBD1 (5 bases). This CDR3 region has 19 residues. Germline assignment: CDR1 SEHNR and CDR2 FQNEAQ (reference sequence). Trimming took 0 bases from V and 0 from J, leaving 15 bases between them. The CDR3 coding sequence is TGTGCCAGCAGCTTAGCGGGGTTTCCAGGGAGCTCCTATAATTCACCCCTCCACTTT. Amino acids: CASSLAGFPGSSYNSPLHF.

Written as DNA, the CDR3 is TGTGCCAGCAGCCACCGGGACAGGGGCCTCTACAATGAGCAGTTCTTC. Its protein product is CASSHRDRGLYNEQFF. The chain recombines TRBV7-9 with TRBJ2-1; 10 bases line up with TRBD1. Germline loops: CDR1 SEHNR, CDR2 FQNEAQ (reference sequence). With V trimmed by 5 bases and J by 3 bases, 7 bases remained unmatched. This CDR3 comprises 16 residues.

This rearrangement joins TRBV27 to TRBJ2-2, with TRBD1 as a possible D gene (6 bases). Trimming removed 6 bases at V and 5 bases at J, with 10 bases between. The CDR3 sequence is 13 residues long. Germline CDR1 is MNHEY and CDR2 is SMNVEV (reference sequence). CDR3 DNA: TGTGCCAGCAGCGCACAGGGAACCGGGGAGCTGTTTTTT. Encoded protein: CASSAQGTGELFF.

The chain is built from TRBV7-9 and TRBJ1-1, with D unresolved. CDR1 and CDR2 from the germline V gene are SEHNR and FQNEAQ (reference sequence). V lost 0 bases and J 1 base, leaving 15 bases between the germline ends. The length of the CDR3 is 17 residues. CDR3 sequence reads: CASSLAAGTSGNTEAFF. In DNA form, the CDR3 reads TGTGCCAGCAGCTTAGCCGCGGGAACGTCAGGGAACACTGAAGCTTTCTTT. The entire variable domain, with the rest obtained from reference TRBV7-9 and TRBJ1-1, is as follows: DTGVSQNPRHKITKRGQNVTFRCDPISEHNRLYWYRQTLGQGPEFLTYFQNEAQLEKSRLLSDRFSAERPKGSFSTLEIQRTEQGDSAMYLCASSLAAGTSGNTEAFFGQGTRLTVV.

This chain joins TRBV18 and TRBJ1-2; no clear D. CDR3 length: 15 residues. Germline V gene sequence: CDR1 KGHSH, CDR2 LQKENI. Trimming removed 3 bases at V and 3 bases at J, with 14 bases between. The CDR3 coding sequence is TGTGCCAGCTCACCTGCCGCCAAAATGGACTATGGCTACACCTTC. It codes for CASSPAAKMDYGYTF.

This clone has a single count. The chain is built from TRBV30 and TRBJ1-6; D unclear. V was pared by 2 bases and J by 6 bases, with 17 bases between. The CDR3 contains 16 residues. Germline loops: CDR1 GTSNPN, CDR2 SVGIG (reference sequence). The CDR3 nucleotides are TGTGCCTGGAGTTACGGAGGGTCCTCGGGTAATTCACCCCTCCACTTT. Amino acids: CAWSYGGSSGNSPLHF.

The chain links TRBV11-2 to TRBJ1-4; no clear D. Trimming took 2 bases from V and 8 from J, leaving 21 bases between them. The CDR3 has 17 amino acids. The germline V gene has CDR1 SGHAT and CDR2 FQNNGV. CDR3 coding DNA: TGTGCCAGCAGCTTATCTTCACCCCGGGTCTCGAGGGAAAAACTGTTTTTT. Amino acids: CASSLSSPRVSREKLFF.

This chain uses TRBV5-1 with TRBJ1-1; no reliable D call. Trimming took off 4 bases at V and 0 bases at J, with 7 bases between the two ends. The CDR3 runs to 13 residues. The germline V gene has CDR1 SGHRS and CDR2 YFSETQ. The CDR3 nucleotides read TGCGCCAGCAGCCAAGGGCTGAACACTGAAGCTTTCTTT. Protein sequence: CASSQGLNTEAFF. The full variable domain, in which reference TRBV5-1 and TRBJ1-1 provide the parts outside the CDR3, is KAGVTQTPRYLIKTRGQQVTLSCSPISGHRSVSWYQQTPGQGLQFLFEYFSETQRNKGNFPGRFSGRQFSNSRSEMNVSTLELGDSALYLCASSQGLNTEAFFGQGTRLTVV.

The gene calls are TRBV27 and TRBJ1-5; the D gene is possibly TRBD1 (5 bases). Trimming cost V 5 bases and J 0 bases, with 11 bases left between them. Germline values: CDR1 MNHEY, CDR2 SMNVEV (reference sequence). This CDR3 comprises 15 residues. This chain's CDR3 is CASSIGVHSNQPQHF. DNA of the CDR3: TGTGCCAGCAGTATAGGGGTCCATAGCAATCAGCCCCAGCATTTT.

The chain employs TRBV28 and TRBJ2-3; no firm D call. The germline gives CDR1 MDHEN, CDR2 SYDVKM. The CDR3 is 16 amino acids. V was shortened by 6 bases and J by 0 bases, with 16 bases between the two germline ends. In nucleotides, the CDR3 is TGTGCCAGCAGCCCCCTTGACGGAACTAGCACAGATACGCAGTATTTT. Amino acid sequence: CASSPLDGTSTDTQYF.

The chain combines TRBV11-3 with TRBJ2-1, with unresolved D. The germline CDR1 and CDR2 sequences are SGHNT and YENEEA. Trimming took off 0 bases at V and 9 bases at J, with 12 bases between the two ends. This CDR3 region has 14 residues. The CDR3 bases are TGTGCCAGCAGCTTAGATATTGGGGTTTCTGAGCAGTTCTTC. Amino acid sequence: CASSLDIGVSEQFF.

V is TRBV2 and J is TRBJ2-7; 10 positions match TRBD2. Germline values: CDR1 SNHLY, CDR2 FYNNEI. CDR3 length: 16 residues. The J segment lost 3 bases and the V segment lost 1 base, leaving 6 bases of the junction unmatched. CDR3: CASSEGFSGGFYEQYF. CDR3 DNA: TGTGCCAGCAGTGAAGGATTTAGCGGGGGGTTCTACGAGCAGTACTTC.

The chain uses TRBV28 and TRBJ1-3; D is uncertain. The germline CDR1 and CDR2 sequences are MDHEN and SYDVKM. The CDR3 extends over 14 amino acids. Trimming left V 8 bases short and J 7 bases short, with 18 bases between. The chain's CDR3 is CASGVSGIGNTIYF. CDR3 coding DNA: TGTGCCAGCGGAGTCAGCGGGATTGGGAACACCATATATTTT.

V and J are TRBV11-2 and TRBJ2-2, with 10 bases that match TRBD2. This CDR3 has 15 residues. The V gene's germline CDR1 is SGHAT and CDR2 FQNNGV. Germline trimming cut 5 bases from V and 1 base from J; bases unmatched to any gene: 1. The CDR3 here is CASSRTSGNTGELFF. DNA of the CDR3: TGTGCCAGCAGCAGGACTAGCGGGAACACCGGGGAGCTGTTTTTT.

The rearrangement uses TRBV5-1 and TRBJ2-2; 8 bases match TRBD2. V lost 6 bases to trimming and J lost 3 bases; unmatched junction nucleotides: 4. This CDR3 is 14 amino acids long. Germline V gene lookup returns CDR1 SGHRS and CDR2 YFSETQ. This CDR3 is CASKREWDTGELFF. CDR3 nucleotide sequence: TGCGCCAGCAAGCGGGAGTGGGACACCGGGGAGCTGTTTTTT.